What follows are 30 T cell receptor beta chains derived from one specimen sequenced in a study of T cell responses to AZD1222 COVID-19 vaccine. TCRdb's copy holds only in-frame clones and misses some; the assay was immunoSEQ multiplex PCR. Here the sample spans about 190,000 clones, about nine tenths being singletons. This material consisted of peripheral blood, taken on day 0 of MenACWY control vaccination. The receptors come from an adult in good health.

The gene calls are TRBV5-1 and TRBJ2-3; 14 bases line up with TRBD2. V lost 0 bases, J lost 0 bases, and 6 bases stayed unmatched. The CDR3 length is 19 residues. Germline V gives CDR1 SGHRS, CDR2 YFSETQ. CDR3 nucleotide sequence: TGCGCCAGCAGCTTGGCGGGACTAGCGGGAGTAGTTAGCACAGATACGCAGTATTTT. Protein product: CASSLAGLAGVVSTDTQYF.

This chain links TRBV7-3 with TRBJ2-7; 9 bases fit TRBD1. The CDR3 is made up of 15 amino acids. Germline values: CDR1 SGHTA, CDR2 FQGTGA. V trimming: 5 bases; J trimming: 4 bases; junction bases outside the gene matches: 9. In DNA form, the CDR3 reads TGTGCCAGCAGCCCCTCCGGGACAGGGAGTTACGAGCAGTACTTC. Residues: CASSPSGTGSYEQYF.

The chain joins TRBV5-1 to TRBJ2-5; D uncertain. The CDR3 is 14 amino acids. V lost 1 base to trimming and J lost 3 bases, with 10 bases between them. Looked up from germline, CDR1 is SGHRS and CDR2 is YFSETQ. The CDR3 DNA follows: TGCGCCAGCAGCTTGTCCGTACATGAAGAGACCCAGTACTTC. It codes for CASSLSVHEETQYF.

The V gene is TRBV11-2, the J gene TRBJ2-7; 8 positions match TRBD2. CDR1 is SGHAT, CDR2 FQNNGV, per germline. The CDR3 has 14 residues. Trimming at V came to 5 bases and at J to 5 bases, leaving 8 bases not matched to a gene. CDR3 nucleotides: TGTGCCAGCAGCATTACCGGGAGGGTAGACGAGCAGTACTTC. As protein: CASSITGRVDEQYF. Filled out from reference TRBV11-2 and TRBJ2-7, the complete variable domain reads EAGVAQSPRYKIIEKRQSVAFWCNPISGHATLYWYQQILGQGPKLLIQFQNNGVVDDSQLPKDRFSAERLKGVDSTLKIQPAKLEDSAVYLCASSITGRVDEQYFGPGTRLTVT.

This clone came up a few times. The genes are TRBV6-5 and TRBJ1-5; TRBD1 aligns across 8 bases. Trimming removed 6 bases from V and 1 base from J; junction bases left unmatched: 5. Germline V gives CDR1 MNHEY, CDR2 SVGAGI. CDR3 length: 15 amino acids. The CDR3 here is CASSAGGKSNQPQHF. The CDR3 DNA is TGTGCCAGCAGCGCAGGGGGCAAGAGCAATCAGCCCCAGCATTTT.

This clone was seen a single time. This chain links TRBV7-2 with TRBJ1-2; 8 bases line up with TRBD1. V shed 2 bases and J 8 bases; nucleotides not matched to a gene: 4. The CDR3 spans 13 residues. CDR1 SGHTA and CDR2 FQGNSA come from the germline V gene. CDR3 in amino acids: CASSLQGARGYTF. CDR3 DNA: TGTGCCAGCAGCTTACAGGGGGCGCGAGGCTACACCTTC.

V and J are TRBV19 and TRBJ2-7; D not certain. Trimming removed 0 bases from V and 0 bases from J, with 6 bases in between. There are 14 residues in the CDR3. Germline CDR1 is LNHDA and CDR2 is SQIVND (reference sequence). The CDR3 region has the DNA TGTGCCAGTAGTATAGACGGATTCTCCTACGAGCAGTACTTC. It is translated as CASSIDGFSYEQYF.

The chain links TRBV2 to TRBJ1-4, with TRBD1 identical over 7 bases. The V gene's germline CDR1 is SNHLY and CDR2 FYNNEI. This CDR3 comprises 19 residues. Losses at the gene ends were 2 bases for V and 7 bases for J; bases not matched to a gene: 19. The chain's CDR3 is CASSEMVVLQGMGREKLFF. CDR3 nucleotide sequence: TGTGCCAGCAGTGAAATGGTCGTGTTACAGGGGATGGGTCGTGAAAAACTGTTTTTT.

The chain recombines TRBV30 with TRBJ2-5; D perhaps matches TRBD1 (6 bases). CDR1 and CDR2 (germline): GTSNPN, SVGIG (reference sequence). This CDR3 is built from 15 residues. Trimming took off 0 bases at V and 2 bases at J, with 13 bases between the two ends. The CDR3 spells CAWSVSPTGQETQYF. CDR3 sequence (DNA): TGTGCCTGGAGTGTATCCCCGACAGGACAAGAGACCCAGTACTTC.

This chain links TRBV21-1 with TRBJ2-7; TRBD1 is taken as the D call from the table, unchecked against the DNA. TRBV21-1 is labeled a pseudogene. This CDR3 comprises 14 residues. The CDR3 DNA is TGTGCCAGCAGCACCTCCGTGGGGCCTGGCGAGCAGTACTTC. Its protein is CASSTSVGPGEQYF.

The chain uses TRBV24-1 and TRBJ2-3; 8 bases are a match to TRBD2. Germline V gives CDR1 KGHDR, CDR2 SFDVKD. The ends lost 6 bases at V and 5 bases at J; junction bases unmatched: 6. The CDR3 covers 14 residues. The CDR3 sequence: CATSLSAGGDTQYF. The CDR3, as DNA: TGTGCCACCAGTTTGTCGGCGGGGGGAGATACGCAGTATTTT.

The V and J genes are TRBV29-1 and TRBJ1-2, with D hard to call. Germline CDR1 is SQVTM and CDR2 is ANQGSEA. The CDR3 is 10 residues long. The ends were cut back, 1 base at V and 7 bases at J, with 4 bases in the middle. CDR3 coding DNA: TGCAGCGTTGAAGGTCGTGGCTACACCTTC. It codes for CSVEGRGYTF.

The rearrangement joins TRBV27 to TRBJ2-7; unclear D gene. Trimming took 2 bases from V and 5 from J, leaving 10 bases between them. This CDR3 has 13 residues. Germline CDR1 is MNHEY and CDR2 is SMNVEV (reference sequence). The CDR3 DNA reads TGTGCCAGCAGTTTAAGTCATAGAAACGAGCAGTACTTC. It codes for CASSLSHRNEQYF.

V is TRBV28 and J is TRBJ2-1, with a possible D match to TRBD2 (5 bases). The V end was cut by 8 bases, the J end by 4 bases, with 15 bases between. The CDR3 loop spans 14 amino acids. Per the germline V gene, CDR1 is MDHEN and CDR2 is SYDVKM. CDR3 DNA: TGTGCCAGCCTCCCGGAGGTGGGTTACAATGAGCAGTTCTTC. Translating it yields CASLPEVGYNEQFF.

The chain employs TRBV3-1 (or the pseudogene TRBV3-2) and TRBJ2-7, with D possibly matching TRBD2 (5 bases). With 0 bases removed from V and 4 bases from J, the gap between germline ends came to 10 bases. Germline V lookup: CDR1 LGHDT, CDR2 YNNKEL (reference sequence). CDR3 length: 14 residues. CDR3 protein: CASSQDSRVYEQYF. In DNA form, the CDR3 reads TGTGCCAGCAGCCAAGATTCGCGGGTTTACGAGCAGTACTTC.

The rearrangement joins TRBV4-3 to TRBJ2-7; a weak D match, TRBD1 (5 bases). Trimming took 1 base from V and 0 from J, leaving 10 bases between them. The CDR3 is 15 amino acids. Germline V gene lookup returns CDR1 LGHNA and CDR2 YSLEER. The CDR3, as DNA: TGCGCCAGCAGCCAAGCTCTCGACAGCTCCTACGAGCAGTACTTC. It specifies CASSQALDSSYEQYF.

Comment on this clone: This same CDR3 is encoded by further DNA sequences in the sample. This chain links TRBV5-4 with TRBJ1-2; 9 positions match TRBD1. Germline CDR1 reads SGHNT; CDR2 reads YYREEE (reference sequence). The CDR3 extends over 14 amino acids. The J segment lost 2 bases and the V segment lost 4 bases, leaving 3 bases of the junction unmatched. The CDR3 DNA sequence: TGTGCCAGCAGCCTGGGACAGGGCAACTATGGCTACACCTTC. Protein product: CASSLGQGNYGYTF. Full variable domain (outside the CDR3, taken from reference TRBV5-4 and TRBJ1-2): ETGVTQSPTHLIKTRGQQVTLRCSSQSGHNTVSWYQQALGQGPQFIFQYYREEENGRGNFPPRFSGLQFPNYSSELNVNALELDDSALYLCASSLGQGNYGYTFGSGTRLTVV.

The V call is TRBV28, the J call TRBJ1-3, with 8 bases fitting TRBD1. The germline CDR1 and CDR2 sequences are MDHEN and SYDVKM. With 2 bases clipped from V and 3 bases from J, the junction kept 0 bases outside the gene matches. The length of the CDR3 is 14 residues. The CDR3 protein is CASSLTGGGNTIYF. In DNA form, the CDR3 reads TGTGCCAGCAGTTTAACAGGGGGTGGAAACACCATATATTTT.

In its sample, this clone was seen once. J is TRBJ2-7 and V is TRBV29-1, with 10 bases lining up with TRBD1. Germline V gene data show CDR1 as SQVTM and CDR2 as ANQGSEA. There are 12 residues in the CDR3. Trimming removed 7 bases from V and 5 bases from J; junction bases left unmatched: 5. CDR3 in DNA: TGCAGCGCCGCGACAGGGGGCAACGAGCAGTACTTC. Its translation is CSAATGGNEQYF.

This chain links TRBV6-5 with TRBJ2-3; 8 bases match TRBD2. The CDR3 is 12 amino acids. The J segment lost 7 bases and the V segment lost 6 bases, leaving 3 bases of the junction unmatched. Germline V CDR1 and CDR2: MNHEY, SVGAGI. The CDR3 sequence: CASRTSDYTQYF. The DNA for the CDR3 is TGTGCCAGCAGGACTAGCGACTATACGCAGTATTTT.

The chain combines TRBV27 with TRBJ2-3, with 10 bases aligning to TRBD2. With 1 base clipped from V and 4 bases from J, the junction kept 5 bases outside the gene matches. This CDR3 has 16 residues. Germline V gene data show CDR1 as MNHEY and CDR2 as SMNVEV (reference sequence). For the CDR3, the DNA is TGTGCCAGCAGTTTATTAGCGGGAGGTCGATCAGATACGCAGTATTTT. Protein product: CASSLLAGGRSDTQYF.

The chain has TRBV24-1 and TRBJ2-5; 10 bases agree with TRBD2. CDR3 size: 16 residues. The germline CDR1 and CDR2 sequences are KGHDR and SFDVKD. Trimming removed 4 bases from V and 4 bases from J; junction bases left unmatched: 8. The CDR3 nucleotides read TGTGCCACCAGTGACCACCGGACTAGCGGATTAGAGACCCAGTACTTC. Protein sequence: CATSDHRTSGLETQYF.

V usage is TRBV6-5 and J usage is TRBJ1-1; a possible D gene is TRBD1 (6 bases). The CDR3 totals 14 residues. V was pared by 6 bases and J by 1 base, with 12 bases between. Germline CDR1 is MNHEY and CDR2 is SVGAGI. DNA for the CDR3: TGTGCCAGCAGACAGGGCTACGGGAACACTGAAGCTTTCTTT. Its translation: CASRQGYGNTEAFF.

V and J are TRBV27 and TRBJ1-2; no definite D call. CDR1 MNHEY and CDR2 SMNVEV come from the germline V gene (reference sequence). This CDR3 is 13 amino acids long. The V end was cut by 0 bases, the J end by 6 bases, with 8 bases between. CDR3 sequence reads: CASSLSKLNGYTF. CDR3 sequence (DNA): TGTGCCAGCAGTTTATCGAAACTCAATGGCTACACCTTC.

The rearrangement joins TRBV7-2 to TRBJ1-5; a possible D gene is TRBD1 (6 bases). The V and J ends lost 5 bases and 3 bases respectively, with 14 bases between them. Germline V lookup: CDR1 SGHTA, CDR2 FQGNSA. CDR3 size: 15 residues. CDR3 region: CASSRQDSLNQPQHF. In nucleotides, the CDR3 is TGTGCCAGCAGCCGCCAGGACAGTCTCAATCAGCCCCAGCATTTT.

V gene TRBV7-9 combines with J gene TRBJ2-7; maybe TRBD1 (6 bases). Per the germline V gene, CDR1 is SEHNR and CDR2 is FQNEAQ (reference sequence). Trimming left V 4 bases short and J 4 bases short, with 20 bases between. This CDR3 comprises 16 residues. The CDR3 nucleotides are TGTGCCAGCAGCTCGACAGGAATGGCAATCCGTTACGAGCAGTACTTC. Amino acid sequence: CASSSTGMAIRYEQYF.

This clone has just a few counts. The V call is TRBV18, the J call TRBJ1-1; the D gene is possibly TRBD1 (6 bases). Trimming removed 2 bases from V and 5 bases from J, with 12 bases in between. The germline CDR1 and CDR2 sequences are KGHSH and LQKENI. This CDR3 contains 14 residues. CDR3 coding DNA: TGTGCCAGCTCACCAGTAACAGGGAGTACTGAAGCTTTCTTT. Amino acid sequence: CASSPVTGSTEAFF.

The chain combines TRBV6-5 with TRBJ2-1; TRBD2 is a possible D gene (6 bases). There are 13 residues in the CDR3. The V end was cut by 8 bases, the J end by 5 bases, with 13 bases between. Germline-derived CDR1 and CDR2 are MNHEY and SVGAGI. The CDR3: CASWRDSDNEQFF. The DNA of the CDR3 is TGTGCCAGCTGGAGGGACTCAGACAATGAGCAGTTCTTC.

In this sample, this clone turned up a few times. The chain joins TRBV10-3 to TRBJ2-7, with TRBD1 matching over 8 bases. With 2 bases clipped from V and 2 bases from J, the junction kept 2 bases outside the gene matches. CDR3 size: 14 residues. Germline V gives CDR1 ENHRY, CDR2 SYGVKD. This CDR3 reads CAISEGQGAYEQYF. CDR3 DNA: TGTGCCATCAGTGAGGGACAGGGAGCCTACGAGCAGTACTTC.

The rearrangement uses TRBV28 and TRBJ2-7; 8 bases fit TRBD2. The CDR3 is 15 residues long. V shed 3 bases and J 0 bases; nucleotides not matched to a gene: 4. CDR1 MDHEN and CDR2 SYDVKM come from the germline V gene. The DNA for the CDR3 is TGTGCCAGCAGTTTCTGGCGGGGGGTCTCCTACGAGCAGTACTTC. Protein product: CASSFWRGVSYEQYF.